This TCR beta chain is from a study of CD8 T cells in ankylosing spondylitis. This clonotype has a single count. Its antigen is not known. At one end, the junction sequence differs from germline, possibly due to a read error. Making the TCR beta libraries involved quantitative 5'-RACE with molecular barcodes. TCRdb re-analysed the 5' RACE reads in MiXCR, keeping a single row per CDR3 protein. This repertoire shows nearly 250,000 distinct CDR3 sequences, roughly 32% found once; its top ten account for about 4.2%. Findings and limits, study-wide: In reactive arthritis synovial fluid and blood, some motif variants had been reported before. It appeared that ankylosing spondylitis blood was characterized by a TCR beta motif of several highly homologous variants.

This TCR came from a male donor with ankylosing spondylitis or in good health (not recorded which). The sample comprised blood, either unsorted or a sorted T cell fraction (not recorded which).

The chain's CDR3 is CASSLQGPKTGELFF. In nucleotides, the CDR3 is TGTGCCAGCAGCCTACAGGGACCGAAAACCGGGGAGCTGTTTTTT. The rearrangement joins TRBV3-1 to TRBJ2-2; possible D gene TRBD1, 6 bases. The CDR3 is 15 residues long. Germline V gene lookup returns CDR1 LGHDT and CDR2 YNNKEL (reference sequence). Variable domain in full (rest from reference TRBV3-1 and TRBJ2-2): DTAVSQTPKYLVTQMGNDKSIKCEQNLGHDTMYWYKQDSKKFLKIMFSYNNKELIINETVPNRFSPKSPDKAHLNLHINSLELGDSAVYFCASSLQGPKTGELFFGEGSRLTVL.